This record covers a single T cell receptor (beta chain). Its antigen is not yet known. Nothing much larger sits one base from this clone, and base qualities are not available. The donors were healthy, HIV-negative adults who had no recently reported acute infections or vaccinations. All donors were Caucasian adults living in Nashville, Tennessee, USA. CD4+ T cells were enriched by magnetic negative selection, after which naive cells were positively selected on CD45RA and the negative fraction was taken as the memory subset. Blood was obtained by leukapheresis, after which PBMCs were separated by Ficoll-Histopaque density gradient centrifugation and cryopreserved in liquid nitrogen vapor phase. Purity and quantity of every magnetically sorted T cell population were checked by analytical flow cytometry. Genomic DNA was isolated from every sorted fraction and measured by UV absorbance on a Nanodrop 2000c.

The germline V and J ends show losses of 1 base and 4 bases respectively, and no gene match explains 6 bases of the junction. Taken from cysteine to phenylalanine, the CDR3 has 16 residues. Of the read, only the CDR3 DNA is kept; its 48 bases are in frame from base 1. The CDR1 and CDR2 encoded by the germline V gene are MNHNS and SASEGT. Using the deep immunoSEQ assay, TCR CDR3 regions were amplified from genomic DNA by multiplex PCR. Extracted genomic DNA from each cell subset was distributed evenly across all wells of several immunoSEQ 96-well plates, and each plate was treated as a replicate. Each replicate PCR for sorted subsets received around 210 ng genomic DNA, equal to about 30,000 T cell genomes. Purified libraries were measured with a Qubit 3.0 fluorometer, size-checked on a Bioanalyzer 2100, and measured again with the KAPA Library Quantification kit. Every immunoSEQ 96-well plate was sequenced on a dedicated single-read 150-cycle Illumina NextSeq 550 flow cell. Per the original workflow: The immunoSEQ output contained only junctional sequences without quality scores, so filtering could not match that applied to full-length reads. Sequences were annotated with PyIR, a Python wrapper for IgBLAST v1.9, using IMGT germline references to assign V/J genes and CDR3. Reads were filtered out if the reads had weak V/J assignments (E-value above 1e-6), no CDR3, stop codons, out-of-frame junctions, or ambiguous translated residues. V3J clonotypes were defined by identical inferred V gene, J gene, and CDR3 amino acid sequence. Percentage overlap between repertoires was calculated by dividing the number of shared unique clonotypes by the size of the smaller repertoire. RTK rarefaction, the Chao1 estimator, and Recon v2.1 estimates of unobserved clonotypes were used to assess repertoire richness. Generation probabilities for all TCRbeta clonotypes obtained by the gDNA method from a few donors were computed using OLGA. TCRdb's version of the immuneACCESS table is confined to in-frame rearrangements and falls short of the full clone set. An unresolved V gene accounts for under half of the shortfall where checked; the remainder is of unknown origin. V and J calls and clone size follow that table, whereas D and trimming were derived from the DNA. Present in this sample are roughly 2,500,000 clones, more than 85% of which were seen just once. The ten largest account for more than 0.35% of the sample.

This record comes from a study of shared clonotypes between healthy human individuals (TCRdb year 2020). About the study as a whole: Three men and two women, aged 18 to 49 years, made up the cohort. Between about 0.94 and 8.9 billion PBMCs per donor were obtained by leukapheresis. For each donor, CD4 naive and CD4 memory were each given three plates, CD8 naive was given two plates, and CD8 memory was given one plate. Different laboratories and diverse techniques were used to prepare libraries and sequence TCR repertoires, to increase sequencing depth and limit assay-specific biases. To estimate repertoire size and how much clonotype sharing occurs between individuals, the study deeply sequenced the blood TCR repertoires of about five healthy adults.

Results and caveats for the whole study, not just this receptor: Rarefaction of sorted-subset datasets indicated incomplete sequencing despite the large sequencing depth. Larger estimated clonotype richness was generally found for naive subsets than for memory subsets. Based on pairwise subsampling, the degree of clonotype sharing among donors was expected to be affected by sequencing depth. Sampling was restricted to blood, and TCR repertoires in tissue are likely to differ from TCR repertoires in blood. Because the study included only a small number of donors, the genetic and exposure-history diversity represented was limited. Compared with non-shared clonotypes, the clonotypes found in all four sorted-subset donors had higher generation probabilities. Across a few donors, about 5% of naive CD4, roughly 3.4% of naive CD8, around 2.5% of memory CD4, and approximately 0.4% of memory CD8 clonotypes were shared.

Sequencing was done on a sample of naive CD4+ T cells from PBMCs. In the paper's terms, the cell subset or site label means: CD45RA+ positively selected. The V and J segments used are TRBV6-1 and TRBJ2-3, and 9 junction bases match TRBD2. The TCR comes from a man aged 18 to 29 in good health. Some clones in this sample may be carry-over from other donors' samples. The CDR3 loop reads CASSEGASGNSDTQYF. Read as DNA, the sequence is TGTGCCAGCAGTGAAGGGGCTAGCGGGAACTCAGATACGCAGTATTTT.